This entry lists 5 T cell receptor beta chains sequenced from one sample in a study of blood T cell repertoires in COVID-19. Assay: immunoSEQ multiplex PCR; the TCRdb copy retains only in-frame clones and omits some. The sample includes some 150,000 clones, about nine tenths of them seen just once. Source material: peripheral blood. The receptors here all came from a human donor in a cohort sampled during active COVID-19.

CDR3 protein: CAWSLGTQETQYF. The CDR3 DNA reads as TGTGCCTGGAGCCTCGGGACTCAAGAGACCCAGTACTTC. The V call is TRBV30, the J call TRBJ2-5, with D possibly TRBD2 on 6 matching bases. Trimming removed 3 bases from V and 2 bases from J, with 10 bases in between. Per the germline V gene, CDR1 is GTSNPN and CDR2 is SVGIG (reference sequence). The CDR3 loop spans 13 amino acids.

This clone appeared once. The V gene is TRBV5-1, the J gene TRBJ2-3; 9 positions match TRBD2. Looked up from germline, CDR1 is SGHRS and CDR2 is YFSETQ. V gave up 0 bases and J gave up 2 bases; unmatched junction bases: 4. CDR3 length: 16 amino acids. CDR3 nucleotide sequence: TGCGCCAGCAGCTTGGGTAGCGGGGGCTACACAGATACGCAGTATTTT. Translated: CASSLGSGGYTDTQYF.

The chain couples TRBV27 to TRBJ2-7, with 11 bases aligning to TRBD1. Germline V gene lookup returns CDR1 MNHEY and CDR2 SMNVEV (reference sequence). The CDR3 loop spans 12 amino acids. The V and J ends lost 7 bases and 6 bases, in that order; junction bases with no gene match: 2. The CDR3 loop reads CASTGQGGEQYF. The CDR3 bases are TGTGCCAGCACGGGACAGGGGGGCGAGCAGTACTTC.

The chain joins TRBV19 to TRBJ2-1, with D tentatively TRBD1 (6 bases). CDR1 is LNHDA and CDR2 is SQIVND in the germline V gene (reference sequence). V was pared by 4 bases and J by 8 bases, with 12 bases between. This CDR3 comprises 13 residues. The CDR3 loop is CASSTGHLDEQFF. CDR3 sequence (DNA): TGTGCCAGTAGTACGGGACATCTCGATGAGCAGTTCTTC.

J is TRBJ2-1 and V is TRBV2; TRBD1 agrees at 9 bases. After removal of 0 bases from V and 4 bases from J, the junction contained 1 base not matched to a gene. The CDR3 totals 15 residues. Germline V gene sequence: CDR1 SNHLY, CDR2 FYNNEI. Written as DNA, the CDR3 is TGTGCCAGCAGTGAAGCGGGGACAGGGTACAATGAGCAGTTCTTC. It yields the protein CASSEAGTGYNEQFF.